The sequence of this T cell receptor (beta chain) was determined in a study of shared clonotypes between healthy human individuals (dated by TCRdb to the early 2020s). For the wider study: The cohort included a few men and a couple of women between 18 and 49 years of age. Per donor, three plates each were used for CD4 naive and CD4 memory, two for CD8 naive, and one for CD8 memory. To estimate repertoire size and how much clonotypes are shared between individuals, the study performed deep sequencing of blood TCR repertoires from about 5 healthy adults. To increase sequencing depth and limit assay-specific biases, different laboratories used diverse techniques to prepare libraries and sequence TCR repertoires. Each donor's leukapheresis produced roughly between roughly 0.9 and 9 billion PBMCs. Study-wide findings and limitations: Based on pairwise subsampling, the degree of clonotype sharing among donors was expected to be affected by sequencing depth. Naive subsets generally had larger estimated clonotype richness than memory subsets did. Compared with non-shared clonotypes, the clonotypes found in all four sorted-subset donors had higher generation probabilities. Approximately 4.8% of naive CD4, 3.5% of naive CD8, roughly 2.4% of memory CD4, and more than 0.35% of memory CD8 clonotypes were shared across a few donors. Because the study included a small number of donors, the genetic and exposure-history diversity represented was limited. Sampling was restricted to blood, and TCR repertoires in tissue are likely to differ from TCR repertoires in blood. Incomplete sequencing was indicated by rarefaction of sorted-subset datasets, despite the large sequencing depth.

Notes on this clone: Its recognized antigen is unknown. No much larger clone is present one base from it, and per-base qualities are unavailable.

From a lookup of the germline V gene, CDR1 and CDR2 are SGDLS and YYNGEE. Cut back by 3 bases and 8 bases, the V and J ends lie 17 bases apart. From the cysteine up to the phenylalanine, the CDR3 has a length of 15 residues. CDR3 DNA is the only sequence kept; it has 45 bases, read in frame from the first base. The donors were healthy, HIV-negative adults with no recently reported acute infections or vaccinations. Only Caucasian adults living in Nashville, Tennessee, USA were represented among the donors. CD4+ T cells were enriched by magnetic negative selection, after which naive cells were positively selected on CD45RA and the negative fraction was taken as the memory subset. Blood was obtained by leukapheresis, after which PBMCs were separated by Ficoll-Histopaque density gradient centrifugation and cryopreserved in liquid nitrogen vapor phase. Analytical flow cytometry was used to check the purity and quantity of each magnetically sorted T cell population. Genomic DNA was isolated from each sorted fraction and quantified by UV absorbance on a Nanodrop 2000c.

TCR CDR3 regions were amplified from genomic DNA by multiplex PCR using the deep immunoSEQ assay. For each cell subset, the extracted genomic DNA was distributed evenly across all wells of several immunoSEQ 96-well plates, and each plate served as one replicate. For sorted subsets, around 200 ng genomic DNA, equal to 30,000 or so T cell genomes, was loaded into each replicate PCR. Purified libraries were measured with a Qubit 3.0 fluorometer, size-checked on a Bioanalyzer 2100, and measured again with the KAPA Library Quantification kit. Each immunoSEQ 96-well plate was sequenced on its own single-read 150-cycle Illumina NextSeq 550 flow cell. As for how the authors treated the data: Because the immunoSEQ output included only junctional sequences and no quality scores, the filtering could not be the same as the filtering used for full-length reads. To assign V/J genes and CDR3, sequences were annotated using PyIR, a Python wrapper for IgBLAST v1.9, with IMGT germline references. Any read was removed if the V/J assignment was weak (E-value above 1e-6), the CDR3 was missing, or the read contained stop codons, out-of-frame junctions, or ambiguous translated residues. V3J clonotypes were defined as sequences sharing the same inferred V gene, J gene, and CDR3 amino acid sequence. Percentage overlap between repertoires was calculated by dividing the number of shared unique clonotypes by the size of the smaller repertoire. RTK rarefaction, the Chao1 estimator, and Recon v2.1 estimates of unobserved clonotypes were used to assess repertoire richness. For all TCRbeta clonotypes obtained by the gDNA method from a handful of donors, generation probabilities were computed with OLGA. TCRdb carries this immuneACCESS record with in-frame sequences only. Its versions omit some clonotypes, under half of them owing to an unresolved V gene in the studies checked, with the rest unexplained. The D gene and trimming were derived from the DNA, and the V and J assignments and clone size from that table. The sample records some 1,100,000 clones, about 84% of which are singletons. The ten largest clones capture more than 0.5% of the sample.

The sequencing sample was made of memory CD4+ T cells from PBMCs. The intended sense of this specimen's cell subset or site label: CD45RA-negative fraction. The receptor was derived from a man between 18 and 29 years old in good health. Some clones in this sample may be carry-over from other donors' samples. Recombination linked TRBV9 to TRBJ2-2; the D gene is possibly TRBD1, with 5 bases matching. The CDR3 region reads CASSETPGFVGELFF. The nucleotide sequence is given as TGTGCCAGCAGCGAGACACCAGGGTTTGTGGGGGAGCTGTTTTTT.